The 5 T cell receptor beta chains reported below all come from one sample, sequenced in a study of blood T cell repertoires in COVID-19. This table comes from immunoSEQ multiplex PCR, and its TCRdb copy is limited to in-frame clones, with some not included. The data hold around 84,000 clones, with 80% to 90% observed a single time. The sequenced sample was peripheral blood. These receptors were taken from a man aged 50-60 years with active COVID-19.

This sequence joins TRBV6-5 and TRBJ1-5; a weak D match, TRBD1 (5 bases). The V end lost 6 bases, the J end lost 0 bases, and 6 bases lay between the germline ends. The CDR3 is made up of 13 amino acids. Germline V gives CDR1 MNHEY, CDR2 SVGAGI. This CDR3 reads CASSDSSNQPQHF. The DNA of the CDR3 is TGTGCCAGCAGCGACAGTAGCAATCAGCCCCAGCATTTT.

The chain has TRBV7-8 and TRBJ2-5; no definite D call. With 1 base removed from V and 3 bases from J, the gap between germline ends came to 9 bases. The CDR3 consists of 14 residues. Germline-derived CDR1 and CDR2 are SGHVS and FQNEAQ. The CDR3 DNA reads as TGTGCCAGCAGCTTAGTTGGCCTCGAAGAGACCCAGTACTTC. This translates into CASSLVGLEETQYF. The complete variable domain, with remaining parts taken from reference TRBV7-8 and TRBJ2-5, reads GAGVSQSPRYKVAKRGQDVALRCDPISGHVSLFWYQQALGQGPEFLTYFQNEAQLDKSGLPSDRFFAERPEGSVSTLKIQRTQQEDSAVYLCASSLVGLEETQYFGPGTRLLVL.

This clone appeared a single time. This sequence joins TRBV2 and TRBJ2-2, with D possibly being TRBD2 (5 bases). The V and J ends lost 7 bases and 2 bases respectively, with 8 bases between them. The CDR3 is 13 residues long. CDR1 is SNHLY, CDR2 FYNNEI, per germline. The CDR3 sequence is CASTSPNTGELFF. The CDR3, as DNA: TGTGCCAGCACTAGCCCAAACACCGGGGAGCTGTTTTTT.

The chain has TRBV15 and TRBJ1-1; D gene ambiguous. Germline CDR1 reads LNHNV; CDR2 reads YYDKDF (reference sequence). The CDR3 totals 15 residues. V was shortened by 0 bases and J by 0 bases, with 8 bases between the two germline ends. CDR3 sequence reads: CATSRDKGVNTEAFF. For the CDR3, the DNA is TGTGCCACCAGCAGAGATAAGGGAGTGAACACTGAAGCTTTCTTT.

The chain combines TRBV5-5 with TRBJ2-1; D is possibly TRBD2 (6 bases). This CDR3 has 16 residues. CDR1 is SGHKS, CDR2 YYEKEE, per germline (reference sequence). V gave up 0 bases and J gave up 2 bases, with 12 bases separating them. The CDR3 here is CASSLAWRGPYNEQFF. CDR3 DNA: TGTGCCAGCAGCTTGGCGTGGCGGGGACCCTACAATGAGCAGTTCTTC. Supplemented by reference TRBV5-5 and TRBJ2-1, the full variable domain reads DAGVTQSPTHLIKTRGQQVTLRCSPISGHKSVSWYQQVLGQGPQFIFQYYEKEERGRGNFPDRFSARQFPNYSSELNVNALLLGDSALYLCASSLAWRGPYNEQFFGPGTRLTVL.